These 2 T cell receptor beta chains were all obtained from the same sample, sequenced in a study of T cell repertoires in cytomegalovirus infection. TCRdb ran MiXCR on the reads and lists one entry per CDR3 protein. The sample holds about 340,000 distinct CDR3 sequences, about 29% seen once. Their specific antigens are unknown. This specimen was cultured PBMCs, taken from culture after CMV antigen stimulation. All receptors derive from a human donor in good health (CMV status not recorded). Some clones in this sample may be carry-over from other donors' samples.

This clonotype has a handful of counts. The CDR3 loop is CASWSATSYEQYF. CDR3 nucleotides: TGTGCCAGCTGGTCAGCGACTTCCTACGAGCAGTACTTC. The chain carries TRBV6-1 and TRBJ2-7; no firm D call. Germline V gene data show CDR1 as MNHNS and CDR2 as SASEGT. The CDR3 covers 13 residues. V lost 8 bases to trimming and J lost 1 base, with 12 bases between them.

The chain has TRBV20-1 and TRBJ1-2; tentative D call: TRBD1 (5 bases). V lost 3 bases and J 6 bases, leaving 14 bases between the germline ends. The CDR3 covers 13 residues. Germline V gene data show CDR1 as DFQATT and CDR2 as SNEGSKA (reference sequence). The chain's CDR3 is CSASAGLSHGYTF. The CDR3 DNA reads TGCAGTGCTAGTGCAGGGTTGAGCCATGGCTACACCTTC.